This T cell receptor (beta chain) stems from a study of cytotoxic CD8 clonotypes in ibrutinib-treated CLL. The length of the CDR3 is 13 residues. Per the germline V gene, CDR1 is PRHDT and CDR2 is FYEKMQ (reference sequence). The V end lost 3 bases, the J end lost 0 bases, and 5 bases lay between the germline ends. Using immunoSEQ multiplex PCR, the repertoire was profiled, and TCRdb retains in-frame clones only, with some absent. The table lists 20,000 to 30,000 clones, nearly 80% of them singletons. Source: PBMCs, taken before ibrutinib treatment. The sequence was obtained from a human donor with chronic lymphocytic leukemia. The chain is built from TRBV13 and TRBJ2-5; D unclear. The CDR3 DNA reads as TGTGCCAGCAGCTTTTCGGACCAAGAGACCCAGTACTTC. Amino acid sequence: CASSFSDQETQYF. The complete variable domain, with remaining parts taken from reference TRBV13 and TRBJ2-5, reads AAGVIQSPRHLIKEKRETATLKCYPIPRHDTVYWYQQGPGQDPQFLISFYEKMQSDKGSIPDRFSAQQFSDYHSELNMSSLELGDSALYFCASSFSDQETQYFGPGTRLLVL.